This T cell receptor beta chain was observed in a study of identical twins. Each CDR3 protein gets one entry after TCRdb re-called the 5' RACE reads with MiXCR. Seen here are roughly 230,000 distinct CDR3 sequences, about 8.9% observed once, and the top ten hold roughly 3%. In every case, the donor was a healthy Caucasian. Germline V lookup: CDR1 MDHEN, CDR2 SYDVKM. V gave up 1 base and J gave up 5 bases, with 9 bases separating them. The CDR3 is 14 residues long. This clonotype has a handful of counts. The same data also contributed to another study, on yellow fever vaccine responses in identical twins.

The chain carries TRBV28 and TRBJ1-5; D possibly corresponds to TRBD1 (6 bases). The origin of this receptor is a woman aged 18-30 years in good health. What was sequenced was CD8+ T cells sorted from blood. DNA for the CDR3: TGTGCCAGCAGTTTATTCAGGGGCGATCAGCCCCAGCATTTT. Translated: CASSLFRGDQPQHF.